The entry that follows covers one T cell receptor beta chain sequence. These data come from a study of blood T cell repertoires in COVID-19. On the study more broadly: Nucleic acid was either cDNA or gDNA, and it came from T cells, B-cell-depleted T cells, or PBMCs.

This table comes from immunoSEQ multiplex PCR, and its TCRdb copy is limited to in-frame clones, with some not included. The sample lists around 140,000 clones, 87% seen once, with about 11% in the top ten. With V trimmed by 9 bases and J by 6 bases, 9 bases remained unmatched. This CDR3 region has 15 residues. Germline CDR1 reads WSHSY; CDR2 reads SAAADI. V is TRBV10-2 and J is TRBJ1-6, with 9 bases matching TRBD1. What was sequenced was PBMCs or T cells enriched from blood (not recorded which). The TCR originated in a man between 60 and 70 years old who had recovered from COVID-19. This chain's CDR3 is CASCTTGGGNSPLHF. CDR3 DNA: TGCGCCAGTTGTACGACAGGGGGTGGTAATTCACCCCTCCACTTT.